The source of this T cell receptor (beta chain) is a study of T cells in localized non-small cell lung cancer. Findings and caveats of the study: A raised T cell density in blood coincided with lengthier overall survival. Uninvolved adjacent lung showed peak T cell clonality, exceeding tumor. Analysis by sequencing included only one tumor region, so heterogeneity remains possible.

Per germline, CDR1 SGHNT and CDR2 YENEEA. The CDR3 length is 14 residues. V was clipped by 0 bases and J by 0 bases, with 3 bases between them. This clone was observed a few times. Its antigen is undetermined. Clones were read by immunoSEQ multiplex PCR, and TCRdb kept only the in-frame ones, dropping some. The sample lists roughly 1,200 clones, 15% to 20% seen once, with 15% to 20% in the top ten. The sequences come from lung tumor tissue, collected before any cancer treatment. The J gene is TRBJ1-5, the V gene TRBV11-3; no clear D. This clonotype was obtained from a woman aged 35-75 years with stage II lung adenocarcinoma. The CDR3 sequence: CASSLEVSNQPQHF. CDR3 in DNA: TGTGCCAGCAGCTTAGAGGTTAGCAATCAGCCCCAGCATTTT.